This T cell receptor beta chain was retrieved from a study of T-cell reconstitution after alpha-beta-depleted transplantation in children. General study findings and limits: After transplant, high TCRbeta diversity at day 60 in some patients arose from surviving recipient T cells and thymic progenitors.

As regards this clonotype: Its antigen is as yet unknown.

A library of TCRbeta sequences, prepared with unique molecular identifiers, was generated. MiXCR was run by TCRdb on the PCR reads, yielding one entry per CDR3 protein. The sample carries just over 950,000 distinct CDR3 sequences, roughly 29% recorded once. The germline CDR1 and CDR2 sequences are SGHRS and YFSETQ. The CDR3 consists of 15 residues. Losses at the gene ends were 3 bases for V and 6 bases for J; bases not matched to a gene: 3. The sample in question was PBMCs, mostly from graft donor cells, obtained 360 days after TCRalphabeta/CD19-depleted stem cell transplant. The chain links TRBV5-1 to TRBJ2-1; 13 nucleotides match TRBD2. The sequence was collected from a boy in the first two years of life who had a stem cell transplant for SCID, so the T cells may come from the graft donor. The CDR3 loop is CASSWTSGGPNEQFF. CDR3 bases: TGCGCCAGCAGCTGGACTAGCGGGGGCCCCAATGAGCAGTTCTTC.